This T cell receptor beta chain was sequenced in a study of T cell changes during pregnancy in multiple sclerosis. Generated by immunoSEQ multiplex PCR, the TCRdb table keeps only in-frame clones and is missing some. The profile shows some 38,000 clones, around nine tenths of them singletons. The sample consisted of CD4+ T cells from peripheral blood mononuclear cells, taken in the second trimester of pregnancy. The receptor was isolated from a female donor in good health, enrolled as a control in a pregnancy study.

CDR3 residues: CASRLMGGKPGELFF. CDR3 in DNA: TGCGCCAGCAGATTAATGGGAGGGAAGCCCGGGGAGCTGTTTTTT. This chain links TRBV5-1 with TRBJ2-2, with 7 positions matching TRBD2. Germline V gene lookup returns CDR1 SGHRS and CDR2 YFSETQ. This CDR3 spans 15 amino acids. J gave up 6 bases and V 5 bases, and 10 bases lay outside the gene matches.